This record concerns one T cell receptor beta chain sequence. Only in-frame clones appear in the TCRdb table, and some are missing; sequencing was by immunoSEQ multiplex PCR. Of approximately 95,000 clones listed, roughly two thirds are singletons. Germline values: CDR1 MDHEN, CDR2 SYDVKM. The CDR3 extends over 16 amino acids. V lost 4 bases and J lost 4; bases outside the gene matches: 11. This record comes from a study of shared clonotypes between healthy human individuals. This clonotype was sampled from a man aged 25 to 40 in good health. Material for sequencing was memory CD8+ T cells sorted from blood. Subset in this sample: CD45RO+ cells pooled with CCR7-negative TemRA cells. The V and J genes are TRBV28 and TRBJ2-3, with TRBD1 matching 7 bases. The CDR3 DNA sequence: TGTGCCAGCAGTTCAGATTTAGGGGGCAACCCAGATACGCAGTATTTT. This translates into CASSSDLGGNPDTQYF. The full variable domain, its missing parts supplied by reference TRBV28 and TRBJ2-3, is DVKVTQSSRYLVKRTGEKVFLECVQDMDHENMFWYRQDPGLGLRLIYFSYDVKMKEKGDIPEGYSVSREKKERFSLILESASTNQTSMYLCASSSDLGGNPDTQYFGPGTRLTVL.